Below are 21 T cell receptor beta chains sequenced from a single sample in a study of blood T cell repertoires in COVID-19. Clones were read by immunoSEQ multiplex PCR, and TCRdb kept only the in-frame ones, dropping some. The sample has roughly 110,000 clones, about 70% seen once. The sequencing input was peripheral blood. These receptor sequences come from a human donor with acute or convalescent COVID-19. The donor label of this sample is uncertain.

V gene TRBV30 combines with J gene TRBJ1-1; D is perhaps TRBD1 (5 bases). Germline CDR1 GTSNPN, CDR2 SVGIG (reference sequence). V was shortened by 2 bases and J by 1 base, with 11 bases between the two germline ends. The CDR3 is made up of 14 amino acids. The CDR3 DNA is TGTGCCTGGAGTTGGGGCTGGACGAACACTGAAGCTTTCTTT. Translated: CAWSWGWTNTEAFF.

The DNA of the CDR3 is TGTGCCAGCACCTATAGGGGTAGCACAGATACGCAGTATTTT. This codes for CASTYRGSTDTQYF. The V gene is TRBV11-2, the J gene TRBJ2-3, with D perhaps TRBD1 (5 bases). The V gene's germline CDR1 is SGHAT and CDR2 FQNNGV. CDR3 length: 14 residues. V lost 7 bases and J lost 0, with 11 bases in between.

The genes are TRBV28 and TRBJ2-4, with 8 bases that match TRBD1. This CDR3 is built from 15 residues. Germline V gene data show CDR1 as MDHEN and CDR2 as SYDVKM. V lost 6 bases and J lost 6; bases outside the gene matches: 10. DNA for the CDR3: TGTGCCAGCAGCTCCTCCGGGACAGGACGAAACATTCAGTACTTC. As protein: CASSSSGTGRNIQYF.

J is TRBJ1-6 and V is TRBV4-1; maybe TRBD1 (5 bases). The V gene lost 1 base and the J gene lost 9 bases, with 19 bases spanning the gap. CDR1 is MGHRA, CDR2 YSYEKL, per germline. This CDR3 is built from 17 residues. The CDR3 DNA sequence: TGCGCCAGCAGCCAAGCGGCCCAAAGGGGTAGTTTTTCACCCCTCCACTTT. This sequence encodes CASSQAAQRGSFSPLHF.

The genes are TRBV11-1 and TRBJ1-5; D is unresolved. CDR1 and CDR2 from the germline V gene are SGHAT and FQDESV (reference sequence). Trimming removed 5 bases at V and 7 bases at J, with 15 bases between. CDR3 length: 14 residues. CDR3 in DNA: TGTGCCAGCAGCCCCTGGGCCCGCAGGCAGCCCCAGCATTTT. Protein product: CASSPWARRQPQHF.

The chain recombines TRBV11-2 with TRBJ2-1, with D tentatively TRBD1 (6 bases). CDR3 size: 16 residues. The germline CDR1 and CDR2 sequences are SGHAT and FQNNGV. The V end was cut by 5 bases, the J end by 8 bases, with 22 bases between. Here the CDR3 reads CASSLQGPSATDEQFF. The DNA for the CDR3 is TGTGCCAGCAGCCTACAGGGCCCAAGCGCGACCGATGAGCAGTTCTTC.

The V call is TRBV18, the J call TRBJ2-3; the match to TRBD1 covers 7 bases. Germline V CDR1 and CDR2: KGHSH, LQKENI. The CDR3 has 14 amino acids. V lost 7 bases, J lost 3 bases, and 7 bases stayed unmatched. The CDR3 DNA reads TGTGCCAGCTTACAAGGACAGGCGACAGATACGCAGTATTTT. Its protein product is CASLQGQATDTQYF.

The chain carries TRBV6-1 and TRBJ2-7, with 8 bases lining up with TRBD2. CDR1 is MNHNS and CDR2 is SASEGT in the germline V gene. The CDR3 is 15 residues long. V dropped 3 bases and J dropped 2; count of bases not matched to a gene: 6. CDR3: CASSDPGGVTYEQYV. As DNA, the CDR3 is TGTGCCAGCAGTGACCCCGGGGGGGTCACCTACGAGCAGTACGTC.

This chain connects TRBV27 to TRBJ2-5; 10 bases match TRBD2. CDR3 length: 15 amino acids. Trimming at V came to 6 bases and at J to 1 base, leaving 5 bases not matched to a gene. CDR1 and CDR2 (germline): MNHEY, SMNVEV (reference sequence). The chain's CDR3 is CASRTLAGGQETQYF. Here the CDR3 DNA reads TGTGCCAGCAGAACTTTAGCGGGGGGCCAAGAGACCCAGTACTTC.

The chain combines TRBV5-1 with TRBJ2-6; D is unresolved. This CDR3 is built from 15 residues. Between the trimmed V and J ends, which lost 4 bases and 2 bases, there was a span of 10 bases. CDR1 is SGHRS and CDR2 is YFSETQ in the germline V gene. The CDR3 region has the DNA TGCGCCAGCAGCCCACCCGACACTGGGGCCAACGTCCTGACTTTC. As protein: CASSPPDTGANVLTF.

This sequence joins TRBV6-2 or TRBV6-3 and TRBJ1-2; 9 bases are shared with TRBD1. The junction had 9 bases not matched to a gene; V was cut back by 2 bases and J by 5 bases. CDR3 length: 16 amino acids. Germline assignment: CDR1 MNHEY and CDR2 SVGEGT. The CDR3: CASSYAGQGTVYGYTF. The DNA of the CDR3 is TGTGCCAGCAGTTACGCCGGACAGGGGACGGTTTATGGCTACACCTTC.

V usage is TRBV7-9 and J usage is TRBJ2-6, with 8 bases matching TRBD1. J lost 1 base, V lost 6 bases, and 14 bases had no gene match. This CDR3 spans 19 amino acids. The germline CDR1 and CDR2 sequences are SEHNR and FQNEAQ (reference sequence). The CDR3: CASSSPFQQGGSGANVLTF. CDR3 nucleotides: TGTGCCAGCAGTTCCCCATTCCAACAGGGGGGTTCTGGGGCCAACGTCCTGACTTTC.

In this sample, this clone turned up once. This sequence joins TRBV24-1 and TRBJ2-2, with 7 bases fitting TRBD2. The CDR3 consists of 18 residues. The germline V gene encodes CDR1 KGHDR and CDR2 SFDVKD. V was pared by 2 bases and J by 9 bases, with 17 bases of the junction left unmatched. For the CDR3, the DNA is TGTGCCACCAGTGATTCGAAGACTAGCTCCCACAAATCCCGGGAGCTGTTTTTT. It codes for CATSDSKTSSHKSRELFF.

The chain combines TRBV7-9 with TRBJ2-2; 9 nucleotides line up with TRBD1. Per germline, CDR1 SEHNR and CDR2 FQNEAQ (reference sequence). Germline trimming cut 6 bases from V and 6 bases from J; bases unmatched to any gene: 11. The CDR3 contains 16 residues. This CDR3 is CASSRLPGQGPGELFF. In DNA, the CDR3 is TGTGCCAGCAGTCGACTTCCGGGACAGGGTCCCGGGGAGCTGTTTTTT.

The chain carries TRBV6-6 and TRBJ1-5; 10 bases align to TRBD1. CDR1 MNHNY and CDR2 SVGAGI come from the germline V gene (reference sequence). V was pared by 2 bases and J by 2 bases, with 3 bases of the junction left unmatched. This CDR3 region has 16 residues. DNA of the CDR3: TGTGCCAGCAGTTACCGGGACAGGGGACGCAATCAGCCCCAGCATTTT. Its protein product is CASSYRDRGRNQPQHF.

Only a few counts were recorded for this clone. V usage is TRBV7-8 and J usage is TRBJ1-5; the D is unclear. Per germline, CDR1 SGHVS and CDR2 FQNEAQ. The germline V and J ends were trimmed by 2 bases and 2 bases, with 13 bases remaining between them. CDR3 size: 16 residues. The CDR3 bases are TGTGCCAGCAGCTTAAATGGAGGGTTTGGCAATCAGCCCCAGCATTTT. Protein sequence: CASSLNGGFGNQPQHF.

The CDR3 DNA reads TGTGCCAGCTCGCAAGGTCCTGGAGTGGGCTACACCTTC. Protein sequence: CASSQGPGVGYTF. The chain carries TRBV18 and TRBJ1-2, with unresolved D. This CDR3 contains 13 residues. The germline CDR1 and CDR2 sequences are KGHSH and LQKENI. Trimming pared 6 bases from V and 8 bases from J, leaving 16 bases between. Looking up the rest from reference TRBV18 and TRBJ1-2 gives the full variable domain: NAGVMQNPRHLVRRRGQEARLRCSPMKGHSHVYWYRQLPEEGLKFMVYLQKENIIDESGMPKERFSAEFPKEGPSILRIQQVVRGDSAAYFCASSQGPGVGYTFGSGTRLTVV.

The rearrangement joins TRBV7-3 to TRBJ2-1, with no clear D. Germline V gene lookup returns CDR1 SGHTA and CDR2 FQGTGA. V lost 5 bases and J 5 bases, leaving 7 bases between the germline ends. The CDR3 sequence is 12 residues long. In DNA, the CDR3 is TGTGCCAGCAGCGCGCAAGACAATGAGCAGTTCTTC. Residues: CASSAQDNEQFF.

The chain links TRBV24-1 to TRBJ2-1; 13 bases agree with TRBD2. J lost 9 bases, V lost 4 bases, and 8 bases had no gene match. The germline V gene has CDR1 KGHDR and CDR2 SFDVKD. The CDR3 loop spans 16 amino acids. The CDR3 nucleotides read TGTGCCACCAGTGACACCCGACTAGCGGGGGGTCTTGAGCAGTTCTTC. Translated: CATSDTRLAGGLEQFF.

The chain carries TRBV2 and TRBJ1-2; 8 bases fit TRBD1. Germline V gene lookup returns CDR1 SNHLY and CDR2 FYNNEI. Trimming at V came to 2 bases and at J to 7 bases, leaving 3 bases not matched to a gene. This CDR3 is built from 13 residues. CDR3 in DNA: TGTGCCAGCAGTGAACAGGGGGCGTTTGGCTACACCTTC. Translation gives CASSEQGAFGYTF.

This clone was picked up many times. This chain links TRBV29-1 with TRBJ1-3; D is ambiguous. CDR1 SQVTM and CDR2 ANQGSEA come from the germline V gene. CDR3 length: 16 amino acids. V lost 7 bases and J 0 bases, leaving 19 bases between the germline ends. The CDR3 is CSAYGSTDFSGNTIYF. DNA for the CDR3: TGCAGCGCCTACGGATCAACGGACTTCTCTGGAAACACCATATATTTT.